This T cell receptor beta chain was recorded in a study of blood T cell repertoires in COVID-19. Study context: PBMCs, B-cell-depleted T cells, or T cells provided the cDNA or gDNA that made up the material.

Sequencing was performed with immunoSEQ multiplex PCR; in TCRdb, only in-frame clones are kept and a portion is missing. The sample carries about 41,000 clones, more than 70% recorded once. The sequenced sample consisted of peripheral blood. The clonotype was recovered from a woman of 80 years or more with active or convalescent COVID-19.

DNA for the CDR3: TGTGCCAGCAGCCAAGATAGGAACAGGGGGCTAGCTGATGAGCAGTTCTTC. Protein product: CASSQDRNRGLADEQFF. V usage is TRBV4-2 and J usage is TRBJ2-1, with 9 bases identical to TRBD1. Germline V CDR1 and CDR2: LGHNA, YNFKEQ. The CDR3 covers 17 residues. The V gene end was trimmed by 0 bases and the J gene end by 8 bases; junction bases not matched to a gene: 11.